What follows are 21 T cell receptor beta chains derived from one specimen sequenced in a study of blood T cell repertoires in COVID-19. The assay was immunoSEQ multiplex PCR, and TCRdb's table has in-frame clones only and misses some. Here the sample spans 300,000 to 500,000 clones, approximately 86% being singletons. Material: PBMCs or T cells enriched from blood (not recorded which). The receptors stem from a woman between 40 and 50 years old with acute COVID-19.

This clone occurred a few times. CDR3 residues: CASSFRDRPNYGYTF. The CDR3, as DNA: TGCGCCAGCAGCTTCCGGGACAGACCCAACTATGGCTACACCTTC. The gene calls are TRBV5-1 and TRBJ1-2; 7 bases are a match to TRBD1. The germline V gene has CDR1 SGHRS and CDR2 YFSETQ. The CDR3 has 15 residues. V lost 2 bases, J lost 2 bases, and 6 bases stayed unmatched.

The chain employs TRBV7-9 and TRBJ2-3; 7 positions agree with TRBD1. This CDR3 spans 16 amino acids. J was trimmed by 4 bases and V by 7 bases; bases with no gene match: 14. Germline-derived CDR1 and CDR2 are SEHNR and FQNEAQ (reference sequence). This chain's CDR3 is CASNIVQGPGADTQYF. The CDR3 DNA is TGTGCCAGCAACATAGTACAGGGGCCCGGGGCAGATACGCAGTATTTT.

In DNA, the CDR3 is TGTGCCACCAGTGATTCTGCCGGGACAGGGGACACCGGGGAGCTGTTTTTT. As protein: CATSDSAGTGDTGELFF. V usage is TRBV24-1 and J usage is TRBJ2-2; 10 bases are shared with TRBD1. Germline-derived CDR1 and CDR2 are KGHDR and SFDVKD. This CDR3 is 17 amino acids long. Unmatched junction bases numbered 5, after V lost 2 bases and J lost 3 bases.

V usage is TRBV24-1 and J usage is TRBJ2-2; maybe TRBD2 (7 bases). V was clipped by 5 bases and J by 0 bases, with 15 bases between them. The CDR3 length is 17 residues. The germline gives CDR1 KGHDR, CDR2 SFDVKD. The CDR3 protein is CATSGGGGYANTGELFF. In DNA, the CDR3 is TGTGCCACCAGTGGGGGAGGGGGATACGCGAACACCGGGGAGCTGTTTTTT.

The V gene is TRBV29-1, the J gene TRBJ2-7, with D possibly TRBD1 on 5 matching bases. The V gene lost 5 bases and the J gene lost 0 bases, with 8 bases spanning the gap. The CDR3 consists of 12 residues. The germline V gene encodes CDR1 SQVTM and CDR2 ANQGSEA. The CDR3 is CSVKDNSYEQYF. The CDR3 DNA follows: TGCAGCGTTAAGGACAACTCCTACGAGCAGTACTTC.

The rearrangement uses TRBV18 and TRBJ1-2, with 8 positions matching TRBD1. The CDR3 sequence is 14 residues long. CDR1 is KGHSH, CDR2 LQKENI, per germline. The V and J ends lost 2 bases and 3 bases, in that order; junction bases with no gene match: 2. This CDR3 reads CASSPSDRDYGYTF. The CDR3 DNA reads as TGTGCCAGCTCACCATCGGACAGGGACTATGGCTACACCTTC.

The chain has TRBV7-8 and TRBJ1-6; tentative D call: TRBD1 (5 bases). The V end was cut by 1 base, the J end by 10 bases, with 14 bases between. The length of the CDR3 is 15 residues. Germline values: CDR1 SGHVS, CDR2 FQNEAQ. CDR3 DNA sequence: TGTGCCAGCAGCTTAGAAAGGGGTAGTGGGTCACCCCTCCACTTT. It is translated as CASSLERGSGSPLHF.

V is TRBV5-8 and J is TRBJ1-5; 8 nucleotides agree with TRBD1. The CDR3 is 14 residues long. CDR1 is SGHTS and CDR2 is YDEGEE in the germline V gene. Trimming removed 4 bases from V and 7 bases from J; junction bases left unmatched: 7. CDR3 protein: CASSPGQGHQPQHF. For the CDR3, the DNA is TGTGCCAGCAGCCCCGGACAGGGACACCAGCCCCAGCATTTT.

The sample holds a few counts of this clone. The V call is TRBV6-6, the J call TRBJ1-4, with D hard to call. The V end lost 4 bases, the J end lost 7 bases, and 7 bases lay between the germline ends. From germline, CDR1 is MNHNY and CDR2 SVGAGI (reference sequence). This CDR3 is 12 amino acids long. The CDR3 reads CASSSGREKLFF. The CDR3 DNA is TGTGCCAGCAGTTCAGGTCGTGAAAAACTGTTTTTT.

The chain links TRBV24-1 to TRBJ1-2, with 10 bases identical to TRBD1. Germline values: CDR1 KGHDR, CDR2 SFDVKD. The CDR3 runs 16 residues. V was pared by 5 bases and J by 7 bases, with 12 bases of the junction left unmatched. Written as DNA, the CDR3 is TGTGCCACCAGTGGTCCTTGGGACAGGGGATCCCGTGGCTACACCTTC. This codes for CATSGPWDRGSRGYTF.

The chain couples TRBV10-2 to TRBJ1-1, with D possibly TRBD1 on 6 matching bases. CDR1 and CDR2 (germline): WSHSY, SAAADI. The germline V and J ends were trimmed by 2 bases and 4 bases, with 11 bases remaining between them. This CDR3 has 14 amino acids. CDR3 in DNA: TGCGCCAGCAGTGAGGCAGGGGTGGGCACTGAAGCTTTCTTT. Protein product: CASSEAGVGTEAFF.

The genes are TRBV19 and TRBJ2-2; 7 positions agree with TRBD1. With V trimmed by 5 bases and J by 1 base, 10 bases remained unmatched. Germline loops: CDR1 LNHDA, CDR2 SQIVND (reference sequence). The CDR3 totals 17 residues. CDR3 nucleotides: TGTGCCAGTAGTGCCGCCCATCGGACAGGGAACACCGGGGAGCTGTTTTTT. Protein product: CASSAAHRTGNTGELFF.

This sequence joins TRBV18 and TRBJ2-7, with 7 bases aligning to TRBD1. Looked up from germline, CDR1 is KGHSH and CDR2 is LQKENI. Trimming cost V 2 bases and J 6 bases; bases outside gene matches: 7. The CDR3 runs 14 residues. This CDR3 reads CASSPGTAGSEQYF. CDR3 nucleotides: TGTGCCAGCTCACCAGGGACAGCCGGGTCCGAGCAGTACTTC.

The chain links TRBV6-5 to TRBJ1-2, with D possibly matching TRBD1 (5 bases). Germline V CDR1 and CDR2: MNHEY, SVGAGI. CDR3 length equals 13 residues. V lost 7 bases, J lost 4 bases, and 13 bases lay in between. Here the CDR3 DNA reads TGTGCCAGCACCCGATGGGGGGGCTATGGCTACACCTTC. This translates into CASTRWGGYGYTF.

The CDR3 nucleotides are TGTGCCAGCAGCCCCCGGTTGAGAAATGAAAAACTGTTTTTT. Translated: CASSPRLRNEKLFF. The chain links TRBV9 to TRBJ1-4; D remains unclear. The CDR3 has 14 residues. V shed 4 bases and J shed 5 bases, with 12 bases lying between them. Germline lookup yields CDR1 SGDLS and CDR2 YYNGEE.

The chain combines TRBV19 with TRBJ1-5; tentative D call: TRBD1 (6 bases). The CDR3 runs to 15 residues. V lost 3 bases and J lost 7, with 16 bases in between. Germline CDR1 and CDR2: LNHDA and SQIVND (reference sequence). CDR3 coding DNA: TGTGCCAGTAGTATCGGGCAGGGGCGGGCCCAGCCCCAGCATTTT. Its protein is CASSIGQGRAQPQHF.

The rearrangement joins TRBV12-3 or TRBV12-4 to TRBJ1-2; no clear D. This CDR3 region has 12 residues. Trimming shortened V by 3 bases and J by 8 bases, and 10 bases separated the two germline ends. CDR3: CASSFGVWGYTF. CDR3 nucleotide sequence: TGTGCCAGCAGTTTCGGGGTTTGGGGCTACACCTTC.

This chain joins TRBV4-1 and TRBJ1-2; the D is unclear. The germline gives CDR1 MGHRA, CDR2 YSYEKL. Deletions cut 2 bases from V and 3 bases from J, with 13 bases between. The CDR3 consists of 15 residues. The chain's CDR3 is CASSQTPSGHYGYTF. The CDR3, as DNA: TGCGCCAGCAGCCAAACGCCAAGCGGACACTATGGCTACACCTTC.

The chain has TRBV11-3 and TRBJ2-2; TRBD2 matches at 9 bases. CDR3 length: 16 residues. The germline CDR1 and CDR2 sequences are SGHNT and YENEEA. V lost 5 bases to trimming and J lost 5 bases; unmatched junction nucleotides: 9. CDR3: CASSGYSGRGTGELFF. In nucleotides, the CDR3 is TGTGCCAGCAGCGGCTATAGCGGGAGAGGGACCGGGGAGCTGTTTTTT. The whole variable domain, remainder taken from reference TRBV11-3 and TRBJ2-2, is EAGVVQSPRYKIIEKKQPVAFWCNPISGHNTLYWYLQNLGQGPELLIRYENEEAVDDSQLPKDRFSAERLKGVDSTLKIQPAELGDSAVYLCASSGYSGRGTGELFFGEGSRLTVL.

The rearrangement uses TRBV30 and TRBJ2-3; 7 nucleotides line up with TRBD1. The trim removed 0 bases at V and 0 bases at J, leaving 6 bases unmatched. CDR3 size: 16 residues. CDR1 and CDR2 from the germline V gene are GTSNPN and SVGIG (reference sequence). CDR3 amino acids: CAWSVHAGGSTDTQYF. The CDR3, as DNA: TGTGCCTGGAGTGTACATGCAGGGGGTAGCACAGATACGCAGTATTTT.

On this clone itself: Its ends do not fully match the called genes, so a read error is possible. The chain is built from TRBV6-5 and TRBJ2-7, with 7 bases fitting TRBD2. The CDR3 has 15 amino acids. Germline V CDR1 and CDR2: MNHEY, SVGAGI. CDR3 DNA sequence: TGTGCCAGCAATTACCTAGCGGTAAGAACCTACGAGCAGTACTTC. It yields the protein CASNYLAVRTYEQYF.